This TCR beta chain was captured in a study of T-cell reconstitution after alpha-beta-depleted transplantation in children. This clonotype was counted between two and nine times. Its antigen is currently unknown. During its preparation, the TCRbeta library received unique molecular identifiers. TCRdb re-derived calls from the PCR reads in MiXCR, one entry per CDR3 protein. The sample carries 300,000 or so distinct CDR3 sequences, more than 20% recorded once. Germline loops: CDR1 SQVTM, CDR2 ANQGSEA. V trimming: 8 bases; J trimming: 3 bases; junction bases outside the gene matches: 10. This CDR3 comprises 13 residues. Points from the study as a whole: Reportedly, alpha-beta T cells present about two months post-transplant originated from several hundred expanded clones of graft origin. Surviving thymic progenitors and recipient T cells were the source of high TCRbeta diversity at day 60 in some patients. T-cell counts and diversity at one year post-transplant came mainly from newly produced T cells.

The J gene is TRBJ2-7, the V gene TRBV29-1; 7 bases line up with TRBD1. This material consisted of PBMCs, mostly from graft donor cells, taken 180 days after TCRalphabeta/CD19-depleted stem cell transplant. This TCR came from a male patient between 5 and 17 years old who had a stem cell transplant for acute lymphoblastic leukemia, so the T cells may come from the graft donor. The CDR3 sequence: CSLKGATLYEQYF. CDR3 DNA: TGCAGCCTAAAGGGGGCGACTCTCTACGAGCAGTACTTC.